This TCR beta chain was sequenced during a study of T-cell reconstitution after alpha-beta-depleted transplantation in children. The authors prepared the TCRbeta library with unique molecular identifiers. TCRdb re-analysed the PCR reads in MiXCR, keeping a single row per CDR3 protein. Among about 610,000 distinct CDR3 sequences listed, about 10% were seen once. This sequence originates from a human donor who donated a stem cell graft to a child with acute myeloid leukemia. This sample comprised PBMCs from the stem cell graft donor, obtained from the stem cell graft.

CDR3 sequence: CASSLPFPGELFF. The CDR3 nucleotides read TGTGCCAGCAGTTTACCCTTCCCCGGGGAGCTGTTTTTT. The rearrangement joins TRBV12-3 or TRBV12-4 to TRBJ2-2; D is ambiguous. V lost 2 bases and J 6 bases, leaving 7 bases between the germline ends. CDR3 size: 13 residues.